This entry describes one TCR beta chain. Its target is not known. This record belongs to a study of cytomegalovirus exposure and HLA in healthy donors. General study findings and limits: The analysis excluded some indistinguishable V segments, including TRBV6-2 and TRBV6-3. When analyzed later, the rates of TCR association showed variation by HLA locus, with DRB1 the most and HLA-C the fewest.

PCR primers comprised 60 Vbeta and 13 Jbeta primers. Method: immunoSEQ multiplex PCR; TCRdb's copy keeps in-frame clones and lacks some. The table has 140,000 to 150,000 clones, 60% to 75% seen once; the top ten hold around 7%. CDR1 and CDR2 (germline): ENHRY, SYGVKD. CDR3 length: 14 residues. The V gene end was trimmed by 6 bases and the J gene end by 7 bases; junction bases not matched to a gene: 9. This sequence originates from a man younger than 45 in good health and CMV-seronegative. The J gene is TRBJ1-5, the V gene TRBV10-3, with TRBD1 matching 7 bases. The sample comprised PBMCs. For the CDR3, the DNA is TGTGCCATCAGCGACAGGGCCCTAGAGCAGCCCCAGCATTTT. Translation gives CAISDRALEQPQHF.